Sequencing of this T cell receptor (beta chain) was carried out in a study of T cell responses to AZD1222 COVID-19 vaccine. The data were produced by immunoSEQ multiplex PCR, yet TCRdb's version contains in-frame clones alone and is incomplete. This sample carries about 150,000 clones, 89% of them seen once, and the ten largest clones take roughly 4.7%. Worth noting for this clone: Antigen unknown.

General study points: Repertoire samples came only from after the peak T cell response.

J lost 2 bases, V lost 5 bases, and 5 bases had no gene match. Per germline, CDR1 SGHAT and CDR2 FQNNGV. The CDR3 has 14 amino acids. V gene TRBV11-2 combines with J gene TRBJ2-7; 8 nucleotides line up with TRBD1. The TCR was taken from an adult in good health. This sample comprised peripheral blood, obtained on day 0 of AZD1222 vaccination. The DNA of the CDR3 is TGTGCCAGCAGCGTCGGGACAGGCCCCTACGAGCAGTACTTC. It encodes CASSVGTGPYEQYF.